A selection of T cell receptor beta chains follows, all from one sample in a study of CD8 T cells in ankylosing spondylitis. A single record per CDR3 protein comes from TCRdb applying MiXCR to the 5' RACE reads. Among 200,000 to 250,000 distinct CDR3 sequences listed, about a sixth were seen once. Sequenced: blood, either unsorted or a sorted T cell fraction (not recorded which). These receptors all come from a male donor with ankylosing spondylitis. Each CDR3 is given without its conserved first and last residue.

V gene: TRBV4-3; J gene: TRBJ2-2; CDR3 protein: ASSQSGPWAGELF
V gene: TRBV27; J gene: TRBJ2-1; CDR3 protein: ASSAATGTANEQF
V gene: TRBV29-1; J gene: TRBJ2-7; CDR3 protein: SVHQGYEQY
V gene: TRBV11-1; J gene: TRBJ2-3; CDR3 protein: ASSLPIGRERESTDTQY
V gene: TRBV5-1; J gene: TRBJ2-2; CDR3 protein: ASSLTSGDTGELF
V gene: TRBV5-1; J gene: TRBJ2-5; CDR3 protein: ASSFEGTGKREAQY
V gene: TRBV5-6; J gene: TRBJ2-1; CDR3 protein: ASNPPVNNEQF
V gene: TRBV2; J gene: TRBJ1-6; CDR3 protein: ASTEPASYNSPLH
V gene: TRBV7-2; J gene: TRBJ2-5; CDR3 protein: ASSYPGGYQETQY
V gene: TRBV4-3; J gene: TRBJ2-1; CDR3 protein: ASSQDLAGGREQF
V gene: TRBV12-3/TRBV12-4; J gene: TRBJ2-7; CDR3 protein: ASSLQGFWSEQY
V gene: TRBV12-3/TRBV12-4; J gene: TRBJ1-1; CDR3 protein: ASSLLQGWTEAF
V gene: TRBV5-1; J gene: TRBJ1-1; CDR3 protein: ASSSREGGTEAF
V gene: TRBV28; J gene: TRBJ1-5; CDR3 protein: ASSLMGRDDGRNQPQH
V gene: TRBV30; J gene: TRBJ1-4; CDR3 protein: AWSAATDSGEKLF
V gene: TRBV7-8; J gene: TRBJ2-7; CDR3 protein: ASSFAGAVEQY
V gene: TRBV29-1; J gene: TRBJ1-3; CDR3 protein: SVEVVGSLSTIY
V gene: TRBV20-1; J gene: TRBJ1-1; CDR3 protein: SAQDREVGEVF
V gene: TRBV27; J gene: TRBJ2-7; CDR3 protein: ASSLYGEGDEQY
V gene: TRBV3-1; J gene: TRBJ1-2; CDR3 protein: ASSPLGTGGDYGYT
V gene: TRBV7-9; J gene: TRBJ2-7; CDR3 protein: ASSSFTGTGFSYEQY
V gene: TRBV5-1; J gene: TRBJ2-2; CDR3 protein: ASTHLAGGASGELF
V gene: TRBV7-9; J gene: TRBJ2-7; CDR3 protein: ASSLPTGGVNYEQY
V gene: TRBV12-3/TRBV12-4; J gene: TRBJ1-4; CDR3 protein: ASSFVGVRYEKLF
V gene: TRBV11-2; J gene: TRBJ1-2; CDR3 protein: ASSGMNVRGYT
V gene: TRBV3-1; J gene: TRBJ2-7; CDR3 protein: ASSPGTAGGGPYEQY
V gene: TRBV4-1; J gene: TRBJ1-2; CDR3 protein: ASRQTGGYGYT
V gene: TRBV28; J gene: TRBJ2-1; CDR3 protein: ATVGLPTDWPYNEQF
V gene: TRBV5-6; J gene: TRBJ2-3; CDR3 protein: ASSLVPGRTDTQY
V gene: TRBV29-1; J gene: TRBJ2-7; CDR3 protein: SVAGESGGHYEQY
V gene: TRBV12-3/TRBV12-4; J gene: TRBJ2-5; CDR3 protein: ASSLGEQETQY
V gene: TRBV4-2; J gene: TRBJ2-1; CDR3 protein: ASSPSLAGGLYNEQF
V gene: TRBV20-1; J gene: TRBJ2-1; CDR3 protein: SAGRGDRSYNEQF
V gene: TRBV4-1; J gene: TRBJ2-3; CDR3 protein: ASSHWGLAGDMTDTQY
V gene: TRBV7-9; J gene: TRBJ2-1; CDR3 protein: ASSISGEGTYNEQF
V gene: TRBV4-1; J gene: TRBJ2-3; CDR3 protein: ASSQVQGPDTQF
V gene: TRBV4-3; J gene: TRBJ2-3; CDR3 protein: ASSQGLLGFVDTQY
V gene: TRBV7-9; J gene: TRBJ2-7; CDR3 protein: ASSSPLASEQY
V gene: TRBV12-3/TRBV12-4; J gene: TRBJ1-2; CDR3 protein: ASSPGTLGGYT
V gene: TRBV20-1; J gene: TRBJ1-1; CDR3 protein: SARPHGEAVMNTEAF
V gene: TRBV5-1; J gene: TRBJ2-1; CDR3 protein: ASSGDYSGGNEQF
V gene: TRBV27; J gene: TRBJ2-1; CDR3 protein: ASGTGGFNEQF
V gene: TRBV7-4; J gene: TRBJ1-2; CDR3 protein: ASSLAPGVGTSVYGYT
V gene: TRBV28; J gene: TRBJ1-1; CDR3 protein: ASSNTWQGTEAF
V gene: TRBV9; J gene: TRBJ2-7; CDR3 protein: ASSTTTAGEQY
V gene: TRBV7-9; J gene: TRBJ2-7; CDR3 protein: ASSLATQPSYEQY
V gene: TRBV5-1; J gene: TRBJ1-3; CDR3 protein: ASSPDRSGNTIY
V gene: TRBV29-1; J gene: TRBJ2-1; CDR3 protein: SVIPPDHKDNEQF
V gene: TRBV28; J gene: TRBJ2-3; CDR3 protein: ASSFYDFTDTQY
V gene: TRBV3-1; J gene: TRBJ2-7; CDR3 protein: ASSQYTGSNTYEQY
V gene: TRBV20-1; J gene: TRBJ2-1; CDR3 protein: SAREDGWGHEQF
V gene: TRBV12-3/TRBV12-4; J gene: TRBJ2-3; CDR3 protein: ASSFYRTDTQY
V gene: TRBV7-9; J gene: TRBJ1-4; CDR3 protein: ASSQTTGVYEKLF
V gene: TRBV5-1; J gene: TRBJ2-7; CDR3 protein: ASSFSSVQDSSYEQY
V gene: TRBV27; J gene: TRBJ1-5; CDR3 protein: ASSLGQHNQPQH
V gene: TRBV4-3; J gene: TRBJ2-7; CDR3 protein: ASSQDPLAGGPFVEQY
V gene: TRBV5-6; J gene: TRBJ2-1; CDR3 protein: ASSLTGTGVDEQF
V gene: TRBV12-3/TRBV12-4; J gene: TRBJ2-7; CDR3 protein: ASSPGTGEVDEQY
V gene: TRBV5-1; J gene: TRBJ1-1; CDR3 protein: ASSLDQGGTEAF